The entry that follows covers one T cell receptor beta chain sequence. This clonotype has only a few counts. It has no known antigen specificity. Base quality data are lacking; no much larger clone is found one base away. Looking up the germline V gene (reference sequence) yields CDR1 SEHNR and CDR2 FQNEAQ. V is cut by 3 bases and J by 1 base, and the space between the germline ends is 21 bases. The CDR3 covers 18 residues, taking in both the cysteine and the phenylalanine. Of the read, only the CDR3 DNA is kept; its 54 bases are in frame from base 1. This record comes from a study of naive and memory T cell subsets (dated by TCRdb to the late 2010s). Regarding the complete study: Sorted naive and memory T cell subsets from peripheral blood were analyzed in the study using a UMI-based, open-source pipeline for TCR alpha and beta sequencing. IgG serology results and the functional CMV T cell responses were in complete agreement. RNA was DNase-treated and reverse transcribed with TCR constant-region primers, mostly using SuperScript III.

Points the paper makes about the study in general: Naive repertoires, especially CD8, contained a few larger clonotypes, possibly memory cells re-expressing CD45RA. After error correction, only a single occurrence was seen for over 90% of naive TCR sequences, so much steeper abundance distributions were produced than in memory subsets. In both CD4 and CD8 cells, the Gini index increased while Shannon and inverse Simpson diversity decreased from naive through CM, EM and EMRA. The abundance of TCRs followed a power law with an exponent that differed between naive and memory subsets yet stayed consistent across the three individuals. A clonotype was defined as a single alpha or beta chain sequence rather than as a paired alpha/beta receptor. The repertoire findings for the naive and memory subsets could not be validated against a ground truth, as none was available. RNA-based TCR counts may be affected by expression changes linked to T cell activation and differentiation.

From the second PCR step onward, the TCR alpha chain libraries and the TCR beta chain libraries were amplified separately. The CMV status of each donor was determined by measuring IFNgamma production from CD4+ T cells after fresh PBMCs had been stimulated overnight with CMV viral lysate. CD4 T cells were positively selected with Miltenyi beads, followed by positive selection of CD8 T cells from the CD4-negative fraction. After staining for CD3, CD4, CD8, CD45RA, CD27 and a live/dead dye, cells were sorted on a BD Aria II into four subsets based on CD45RA and CD27. A few healthy volunteers provided blood, and each donor's sample was split into CD4 and CD8 T cells and then further divided into four differentiation subsets. Around 130 ml of peripheral blood was collected from each donor, and PBMC were isolated from the blood using Ficoll-Paque PLUS density-gradient centrifugation. The sorted cells were lysed in RLT buffer, after which RNA was extracted using a Qiagen RNeasy kit and kept at -80 degrees C.

Preparation of the library involved UMI-ligation and nested PCR. An equimolar mix of two oligonucleotides covering both TRBC1 and TRBC2 was used as the beta constant-region primer. Four rounds of PCR, combining the SP2 primer with nested alpha and beta constant-region primers, were used to amplify the ligated cDNA. A single-stranded oligonucleotide bearing the SP2 primer plus a 12-nucleotide UMI was ligated onto the 3' end of the cDNA by T4 RNA ligase 1. The ligation reaction was incubated at 16°C for about 20-24 hours. To avoid over-amplification, PCR2 was usually performed as a SYBR Green qPCR and halted once a predetermined threshold was reached. Apart from the first purification, every purification step used Agencourt AMPure XP magnetic beads. Libraries were quantified by Qubit and checked on a TapeStation, where a main peak was expected near 650 bp. Sequencing of the pooled libraries was done on an Illumina MiSeq using v2 2x251 paired-end kits, which typically yielded about 1-2 million reads per sample. Libraries were pooled at about 4 nM per sample, and roughly 4.5-8% PhiX was added to improve cluster recognition. As for the authors' bioinformatics: Using tag matching that tolerated one base-pair mismatch, Decombinator assigned V and J genes to FASTQ reads that had been processed by Demultiplexor. Collapsinator used UMIs to correct both sequencing errors and frequency errors arising from PCR heterogeneity. TCRs were translated and CDR3s were extracted from the conserved cysteine to the FGXG phenylalanine by CDR3Translator, with non-productive sequences being flagged. Gini, Shannon entropy and inverse Simpson indices were calculated on repertoires that had been subsampled to equal numbers of UMI-defined TCRs. Within the linear range, a power law was fitted to clonotype abundance distributions using maximum likelihood. When run on a single naive CD8 sample, MIGEC and the pipeline yielded similar UMI counts, similar unique TCR numbers and similar clonal distributions. In one analysis, naive TCRs that were also found in any memory subset of the same donor were excluded from the naive repertoire. Repertoires were searched for around 8,000 CMV-associated CDR3 sequences compiled from VDJdb and a published dataset. TCRdb passed the public sequencing reads through fastp at Q25 and MiXCR, retaining productive beta sequences. A single entry per CDR3 protein holds the most common genes and DNA from its merged rows. TCRdb's processing, not the study's, gives the V and J calls here. The sample table holds some 110,000 distinct CDR3 sequences, of which roughly 15% were seen once. The ten largest clonotypes hold 2.8% of the sample.

Sequencing was carried out using naive CD8+ T cells from blood. The cell subset or site label, read with the paper, signifies: naive T cells, CD45RA high CD27+. The sequence was obtained from a human donor in good health. Rearrangement joined TRBV7-9 to TRBJ1-2, with TRBD1 perhaps the D gene, on 5 matching bases. CDR3 sequence: CASSFPAWADSRNYGYTF. The DNA reads as follows: TGTGCCAGCAGCTTTCCCGCGTGGGCCGACAGCCGTAACTATGGCTACACCTTC.